This TCR beta chain was documented in a study of Ad26.COV2.S vaccination and SARS-CoV-2 variants. With V trimmed by 6 bases and J by 9 bases, 4 bases remained unmatched. Germline V lookup: CDR1 SNHLY, CDR2 FYNNEI. The length of the CDR3 is 12 residues. This table comes from immunoSEQ multiplex PCR, and its TCRdb copy is limited to in-frame clones, with some not included. This sample has a few hundred thousand clones, with about 91% found just once. Sample treatment: around 19 received Ad26.COV2.S at low or high dose, single or two shots; several received placebo; per-sample allocation not given. Day 63 following the first vaccine or placebo injection was when the samples were taken. Vaccination employed an Ad26 vector expressing the Wuhan-strain SARS-CoV-2 spike.

The chain uses TRBV2 and TRBJ1-2; 10 bases agree with TRBD1. Sequencing was performed on peripheral blood, taken in a trial of Ad26.COV2.S vaccine versus placebo. The clonotype originates from a person between 18 and 59 years old who received the Ad26.COV2.S COVID-19 vaccine or a placebo. CDR3 sequence: CASRPGQGSYTF. For the CDR3, the DNA is TGTGCCAGCAGGCCGGGACAGGGGAGCTACACCTTC.